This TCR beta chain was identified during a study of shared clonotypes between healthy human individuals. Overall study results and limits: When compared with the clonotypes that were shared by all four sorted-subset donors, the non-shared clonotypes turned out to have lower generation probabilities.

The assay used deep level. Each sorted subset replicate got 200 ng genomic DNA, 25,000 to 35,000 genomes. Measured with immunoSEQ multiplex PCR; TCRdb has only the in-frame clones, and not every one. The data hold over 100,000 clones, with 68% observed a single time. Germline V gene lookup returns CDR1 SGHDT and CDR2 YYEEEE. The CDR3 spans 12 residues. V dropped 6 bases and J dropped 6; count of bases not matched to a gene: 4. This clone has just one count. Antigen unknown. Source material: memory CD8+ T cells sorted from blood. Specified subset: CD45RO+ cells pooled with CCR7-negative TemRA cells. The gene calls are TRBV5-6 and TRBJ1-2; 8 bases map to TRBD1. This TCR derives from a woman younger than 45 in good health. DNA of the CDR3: TGTGCCAGCAAAGACAGGGGTCATGGCTACACCTTC. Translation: CASKDRGHGYTF.